Listed below are T cell receptor beta chains from one sample, sequenced in a study of human T cells and chemical hapten exposure. MiXCR, applied by TCRdb to the RACE reads, yields one record per CDR3 protein. The table records fewer than 50,000 distinct CDR3 sequences, 6% to 9.5% of them present only once. The starting material was whole blood, obtained in connection with sensitization to the hapten diphenylcyclopropenone (DPC). The receptors originated from a woman aged 45 to 65 with alopecia areata. Some clones in this sample may be carry-over from other donors' samples. CDR3s include the opening cysteine and the closing phenylalanine or tryptophan. The order of the fields is V gene, J gene, D gene, clone size, CDR3 protein, CDR3 DNA. A D gene is named only where the DNA matches it firmly. Size is omitted from some rows. Given values are once, few, many or a class for expanded clones.

V: TRBV2
J: TRBJ2-7
D: TRBD2
size: few
CDR3: CASSASSGLNYEQYF
DNA: TGTGCCAGCAGTGCCAGTAGCGGGCTAAACTACGAGCAGTACTTC

V: TRBV6-6
J: TRBJ2-7
D: .
size: many
CDR3: CASSPRGHQLEQYF
DNA: TGTGCCAGCAGCCCTCGGGGTCACCAACTCGAGCAGTACTTC

V: TRBV27
J: TRBJ2-1
D: TRBD1
size: few
CDR3: CASTLQGAGYNEQFF
DNA: TGTGCCAGCACCTTACAGGGGGCGGGATACAATGAGCAGTTCTTC

V: TRBV7-3
J: TRBJ1-1
D: TRBD1
size: many
CDR3: CASSLTGGRTEAFF
DNA: TGTGCCAGCAGCCTGACAGGGGGCCGCACTGAAGCTTTCTTT

V: TRBV6-5
J: TRBJ1-5
D: TRBD1
size: many
CDR3: CASSRDRAQPQHF
DNA: TGTGCCAGCAGCCGGGACAGGGCGCAGCCCCAGCATTTT

V: TRBV5-1
J: TRBJ1-4
D: .
size: many
CDR3: CASSPAGVTATNEKLFF
DNA: TGCGCCAGCAGCCCCGCCGGGGTGACAGCAACTAATGAAAAACTGTTTTTT

V: TRBV7-2
J: TRBJ2-7
D: .
size: medium-sized
CDR3: CASSLTYEQYF
DNA: TGTGCCAGCAGCTTAACCTACGAGCAGTACTTC

V: TRBV3-1
J: TRBJ1-2
D: TRBD1
size: few
CDR3: CASSKGTGGYTF
DNA: TGTGCCAGCAGCAAGGGGACAGGCGGCTACACCTTC

V: TRBV28
J: TRBJ2-1
D: TRBD2
size: many
CDR3: CATSGKLTEQFF
DNA: TGTGCCACAAGCGGGAAACTGACTGAGCAGTTCTTC

V: TRBV18
J: TRBJ1-6
D: .
size: few
CDR3: CASSPGQMNSPLHF
DNA: TGTGCCAGCTCACCGGGGCAGATGAATTCACCCCTCCACTTT

V: TRBV4-1
J: TRBJ1-5
D: TRBD1
size: few
CDR3: CASSQVPYRGPQPQHF
DNA: TGCGCCAGCAGCCAAGTCCCCTACAGGGGACCCCAGCCCCAGCATTTT

V: TRBV6-5
J: TRBJ2-7
D: .
size: .
CDR3: CASSQTATYEQYF
DNA: TGTGCCAGCAGTCAAACTGCCACCTACGAGCAGTACTTC

V: TRBV2
J: TRBJ1-2
D: .
size: few
CDR3: CASQRTENNYGYTF
DNA: TGTGCCAGCCAAAGGACTGAGAATAACTATGGCTACACCTTC

V: TRBV7-6
J: TRBJ2-3
D: .
size: few
CDR3: CASSLRGRGDTQYF
DNA: TGTGCCAGCAGCTTAAGGGGCCGGGGAGATACGCAGTATTTT

V: TRBV3-1
J: TRBJ1-3
D: .
size: many
CDR3: CASSQGALGNTIYF
DNA: TGTGCCAGCAGCCAAGGCGCCCTTGGAAACACCATATATTTT

V: TRBV11-2
J: TRBJ2-5
D: .
size: many
CDR3: CASSLDSGQLKYF
DNA: TGTGCCAGCAGCTTAGATTCCGGACAGCTTAAGTACTTC

V: TRBV6-5
J: TRBJ1-1
D: .
size: many
CDR3: CASRHRDMNTEAFF
DNA: TGTGCCAGCAGACACAGGGACATGAACACTGAAGCTTTCTTT

V: TRBV20-1
J: TRBJ2-7
D: .
size: many
CDR3: CSAFDLSSYEQYF
DNA: TGCAGTGCTTTCGACCTGAGCTCCTACGAGCAGTACTTC

V: TRBV9
J: TRBJ2-1
D: .
size: .
CDR3: CASSTLNEQFF
DNA: TGTGCCAGCAGCACTCTCAATGAGCAGTTCTTC

V: TRBV5-1
J: TRBJ1-1
D: .
size: many
CDR3: CASSRGRDTEAFF
DNA: TGCGCCAGCAGCAGGGGGAGGGACACTGAAGCTTTCTTT

V: TRBV7-2
J: TRBJ2-6
D: TRBD1
size: .
CDR3: CASSPHRTSGGSGANVLTF
DNA: TGTGCCAGCAGCCCACACAGAACTTCAGGGGGCTCTGGGGCCAACGTCCTGACTTTC

V: TRBV29-1
J: TRBJ2-2
D: TRBD2
size: .
CDR3: CSVGGLSDTGELFF
DNA: TGCAGCGTTGGGGGACTAAGTGACACCGGGGAGCTGTTTTTT

V: TRBV30
J: TRBJ1-1
D: TRBD1
size: .
CDR3: CAWSPGRTGAWNTEAFF
DNA: TGTGCCTGGAGCCCCGGACGGACAGGTGCATGGAACACTGAAGCTTTCTTT

V: TRBV28
J: TRBJ1-1
D: TRBD1
size: many
CDR3: CASTRTGGLNTEAFF
DNA: TGTGCCAGCACCAGGACAGGGGGATTGAACACTGAAGCTTTCTTT

V: TRBV3-1
J: TRBJ2-5
D: .
size: many
CDR3: CASSHGPPGETQYF
DNA: TGTGCCAGCAGCCATGGGCCGCCGGGGGAGACCCAGTACTTC

V: TRBV20-1
J: TRBJ2-1
D: .
size: many
CDR3: CSAPRSGREQFF
DNA: TGCAGTGCTCCCCGGTCCGGTCGGGAGCAGTTCTTC

V: TRBV7-2
J: TRBJ2-7
D: .
size: .
CDR3: CASSSASLAYEQYF
DNA: TGTGCCAGCAGCTCAGCGTCCTTAGCCTACGAGCAGTACTTC

V: TRBV6-6
J: TRBJ1-2
D: .
size: many
CDR3: CASSSDILDGYTF
DNA: TGTGCCAGCAGTTCAGACATTCTTGACGGCTACACCTTC

V: TRBV6-5
J: TRBJ2-3
D: TRBD2
size: few
CDR3: CASLGGGTDTQYF
DNA: TGTGCCAGTCTGGGGGGAGGGACAGATACGCAGTATTTT

V: TRBV19
J: TRBJ1-5
D: .
size: many
CDR3: CASTPPEGNQPQHF
DNA: TGTGCCAGTACCCCCCCGGAGGGAAATCAGCCCCAGCATTTT

V: TRBV6-5
J: TRBJ2-7
D: .
size: many
CDR3: CASSSLFEQYF
DNA: TGTGCCAGCAGTTCCCTCTTCGAGCAGTACTTC

V: TRBV5-4
J: TRBJ2-7
D: .
size: many
CDR3: CASSLDRSYEQYF
DNA: TGTGCCAGCAGCTTGGACAGGTCCTACGAGCAGTACTTC

V: TRBV20-1
J: TRBJ2-1
D: .
size: .
CDR3: CSARVVGGFGDEQFF
DNA: TGCAGTGCTAGAGTCGTGGGAGGATTCGGCGATGAGCAGTTCTTC

V: TRBV6-5
J: TRBJ1-6
D: .
size: few
CDR3: CASSYSAAQTLHF
DNA: TGTGCCAGCAGTTACTCGGCCGCGCAGACCCTCCACTTT

V: TRBV12-3/TRBV12-4
J: TRBJ1-1
D: .
size: few
CDR3: CASRPGAGNTEAFF
DNA: TGTGCCAGCAGGCCGGGGGCGGGAAACACTGAAGCTTTCTTT

V: TRBV7-2
J: TRBJ1-1
D: .
size: many
CDR3: CASSEVAGQTTEAFF
DNA: TGTGCCAGCAGCGAAGTAGCAGGGCAGACCACTGAAGCTTTCTTT

V: TRBV20-1
J: TRBJ1-2
D: .
size: many
CDR3: CSARSGENYGYTF
DNA: TGCAGTGCTAGAAGTGGTGAGAACTATGGCTACACCTTC

V: TRBV12-3/TRBV12-4
J: TRBJ2-1
D: TRBD2
size: .
CDR3: CASSWGLAGSYEQFF
DNA: TGTGCCAGCAGCTGGGGACTAGCGGGAAGCTATGAGCAGTTCTTC

V: TRBV11-2
J: TRBJ2-3
D: TRBD1
size: many
CDR3: CASSLGTERTDTQYF
DNA: TGTGCCAGCAGCTTGGGGACAGAGAGGACAGATACGCAGTATTTT

V: TRBV6-2/TRBV6-3
J: TRBJ1-5
D: .
size: .
CDR3: CASSSTGLWGGQPQHF
DNA: TGTGCCAGCAGTTCGACAGGATTATGGGGAGGTCAGCCCCAGCATTTT

V: TRBV7-3
J: TRBJ2-3
D: .
size: few
CDR3: CASSLNLASNTDTQYF
DNA: TGTGCCAGCAGCTTAAACCTAGCGTCGAATACAGATACGCAGTATTTT

V: TRBV18
J: TRBJ1-1
D: .
size: .
CDR3: CASSPPGVNTEAFF
DNA: TGTGCCAGCTCACCGCCGGGGGTGAACACTGAAGCTTTCTTT